This is a list of T cell receptor beta chains from one sample in a study of blood T cells in healthy people across ages. Each CDR3 protein gets one entry after TCRdb re-called the 5' RACE reads with MiXCR. The repertoire holds 1.5 million to 2 million distinct CDR3 sequences, with 49% as singletons. Sample: blood. These receptors originate from a woman aged 40 to 50 in good health. The CDR3 runs from the conserved cysteine through the conserved F or W. Each record gives: D gene, J gene, V gene, clone size, CDR3 DNA, CDR3 protein. D genes are given only for firm matches. Part of the rows lack a size; the others show once, few, many or a class for expanded clones.

>NA|TRBJ2-5|TRBV7-2|NA
TGTGCCAGCAGCCCCACCTGGCCAGGGCGGCAGTACTTC
CASSPTWPGRQYF
>NA|TRBJ1-4|TRBV15|NA
TGTGCCACCAGGGGGTCTAATGAAAAACTGTTTTTT
CATRGSNEKLFF
>TRBD1|TRBJ2-1|TRBV28|NA
TGTGCCAGCAGGGGGACAGGTTACAATGAGCAGTTCTTC
CASRGTGYNEQFF
>TRBD1|TRBJ2-7|TRBV3-1|NA
TGTGCCAGCAGCGCCTCCAGGGGGCGTCCCCACGAGCAGTACTTC
CASSASRGRPHEQYF
>TRBD1|TRBJ2-1|TRBV5-1|NA
TGCGCCAGCAGCCCGACAGGGGGGGATCGGATTCGCAATGAGCAGTTCTTC
CASSPTGGDRIRNEQFF
>NA|TRBJ2-3|TRBV6-1|NA
TGTGCCAGCAGTGAAACACGGATAAATACAAATACGCAGTATTTT
CASSETRINTNTQYF
>TRBD2|TRBJ2-5|TRBV7-8|once
TGTGCCAGCAGCTTAAGAGTTAGCGGGGGCCTCCAAAGGACCCAGTACTTC
CASSLRVSGGLQRTQYF
>NA|TRBJ1-5|TRBV6-6|few
TGTGCCAGCAGTTACAGCGGTACGCCCCAGCATTTT
CASSYSGTPQHF
>TRBD1|TRBJ2-7|TRBV20-1|NA
TGCAGTGCTCTGATCCAGGGGGCCTCCGAGCAGTACTTC
CSALIQGASEQYF
>TRBD2|TRBJ2-7|TRBV20-1|NA
TGCAGTGTTATCGGGAGGATCTACGAGCAGTACTTC
CSVIGRIYEQYF
>TRBD1|TRBJ1-1|TRBV4-2|few
TGTGCCAGCAGCCGCCCGGGACAGAGGAACACTGAAGCTTTCTTT
CASSRPGQRNTEAFF
>TRBD1|TRBJ1-5|TRBV6-2/TRBV6-3|NA
TGTGCCAGCAGCGTCTTAACCGGGACAGCTAGCAATCGGCCCCAGCATTTT
CASSVLTGTASNRPQHF
>NA|TRBJ2-5|TRBV5-1|few
TGCGCCAGGAAGAGGATTGGCGGGGGCGGGAAGACCCAGTACTTC
CARKRIGGGGKTQYF
>NA|TRBJ1-2|TRBV5-1|NA
TGCGCCAGCAGCTTGGCGGCGTCCCTTAACTATGGCTACACCTTC
CASSLAASLNYGYTF
>NA|TRBJ1-2|TRBV27|NA
TGTGCCAGCAGTCCCCCTGGGGTGCTTGCTAACTATGGCTACACCTTC
CASSPPGVLANYGYTF
>NA|TRBJ2-7|TRBV20-1|NA
TGCAGTGCGCGGACCCCATTCGAGCAGTACTTC
CSARTPFEQYF
>NA|TRBJ2-7|TRBV4-2|NA
TGTGCCAGCAGCCTCATAAGGCCTATCGGGGCCATACATTACGAGCAGTACTTC
CASSLIRPIGAIHYEQYF
>NA|TRBJ1-2|TRBV2|NA
TGTGCCAGCAGTGAATCTGGGGAGGTCGAAGTTAACTATGGCTACACCTTC
CASSESGEVEVNYGYTF
>NA|TRBJ2-5|TRBV28|NA
TGTGCCGCCAGTGTGGGGACCCAAGAGACCCAGTACTTC
CAASVGTQETQYF
>TRBD1|TRBJ1-1|TRBV20-1|NA
TGCAGTGCTCTGATCAGGGGGCTGACTGAAGCTTTCTTT
CSALIRGLTEAFF
>NA|TRBJ2-5|TRBV20-1|few
TGCAGTGGAGGAGAGACCCAGTACTTC
CSGGETQYF
>NA|TRBJ2-5|TRBV2|NA
TGTGCCGGCAGTGAATACGGGACCCAGTACTTC
CAGSEYGTQYF
>NA|TRBJ2-4|TRBV27|few
TGTGCCAGCAGTTTTCTTAATCCTTACAAGGCCAAAAACATTCAGTACTTC
CASSFLNPYKAKNIQYF
>NA|TRBJ2-7|TRBV28|NA
TGTGCCAGCAGTGTAGAGCCGAGGTACGAGCAGTACTTC
CASSVEPRYEQYF
>NA|TRBJ1-6|TRBV7-3|few
TGTGCCAGCAGCATCACGGGGGAATCCAATTCACCCCTCCACTTT
CASSITGESNSPLHF
>TRBD2|TRBJ2-1|TRBV24-1|NA
TGTGCCACCAGTGACCCCGAGACTAGCGGGGGGCAGTTCTTC
CATSDPETSGGQFF
>NA|TRBJ2-1|TRBV6-2/TRBV6-3|NA
TGTGCCAGCAGTTACTCGGCCAGATGGGGTGAGCAGTTCTTC
CASSYSARWGEQFF
>TRBD1|TRBJ1-5|TRBV10-3|NA
TGTGCCATCAGTGAGAGAGGGGGCAATAATCAGCCCCAGCATTTT
CAISERGGNNQPQHF
>NA|TRBJ2-3|TRBV12-3/TRBV12-4|NA
TGTGCCAGCAGTGCGCTAGGACTAACTAGCACAGATACGCAGTATTTT
CASSALGLTSTDTQYF
>TRBD2|TRBJ2-3|TRBV7-2|many
TGTGCCAGCAGCTTAGATGGGAGGGGTACGCAGTATTTT
CASSLDGRGTQYF
>NA|TRBJ2-5|TRBV20-1|few
TGCAGTGCTAGCGGTAGGCCTCTGGAGACCCAGTACTTC
CSASGRPLETQYF
>NA|TRBJ1-6|TRBV6-5|NA
TGTGCCAGCAGGAGAACCGAGGGACTTAATTCACCCCTCCACTTT
CASRRTEGLNSPLHF